One sample yielded the 6 T cell receptor beta chains listed below, sequenced in a study of blood T cell repertoires in COVID-19. TCRdb's table, derived via immunoSEQ multiplex PCR, lists solely in-frame clones and lacks some. The table shows 380,000 or so clones, with around nine tenths occurring only once. The material sequenced was PBMCs or T cells enriched from blood (not recorded which). The receptors derive from a woman in her 30s with acute COVID-19.

The chain uses TRBV2 and TRBJ2-1; TRBD2 might be the D (5 bases). Trimming shortened V by 4 bases and J by 10 bases, and 11 bases separated the two germline ends. The CDR3 runs 12 residues. The germline V gene encodes CDR1 SNHLY and CDR2 FYNNEI. In DNA form, the CDR3 reads TGTGCCAGCAGTGTGCTAGCCGGGGAGCAGTTCTTC. This encodes CASSVLAGEQFF.

This chain connects TRBV10-1 to TRBJ2-3; D is possibly TRBD1 (5 bases). Trimming took off 3 bases at V and 1 base at J, with 5 bases between the two ends. Germline loops: CDR1 WNHNN, CDR2 SYGVQD (reference sequence). The CDR3 loop spans 13 amino acids. CDR3 in amino acids: CASSDRGTDTQYF. The CDR3 bases are TGCGCCAGCAGTGACAGGGGCACAGATACGCAGTATTTT.

The chain combines TRBV5-4 with TRBJ1-2; D unresolved. There are 14 residues in the CDR3. Germline CDR1 and CDR2: SGHNT and YYREEE (reference sequence). V was trimmed by 3 bases and J by 2 bases, leaving 11 bases between them. This CDR3 reads CASSYDGRNYGYTF. The DNA of the CDR3 is TGTGCCAGCAGCTACGACGGGAGGAACTATGGCTACACCTTC.

A single count supports this clone. V and J are TRBV6-5 and TRBJ1-5, with 7 bases matching TRBD1. CDR3 length: 14 residues. With 7 bases clipped from V and 3 bases from J, the junction kept 6 bases outside the gene matches. The germline V gene has CDR1 MNHEY and CDR2 SVGAGI. Here the CDR3 reads CASTQGTYNQPQHF. The CDR3 DNA follows: TGTGCCAGCACACAGGGGACCTACAATCAGCCCCAGCATTTT.

This chain connects TRBV6-5 to TRBJ1-1, with TRBD1 matching over 7 bases. J gave up 3 bases and V 7 bases, and 11 bases lay outside the gene matches. The germline CDR1 and CDR2 sequences are MNHEY and SVGAGI. The CDR3 consists of 15 residues. The CDR3 loop reads CASIKLGQGDTEAFF. Written as DNA, the CDR3 is TGTGCCAGCATCAAACTGGGGCAGGGGGACACTGAAGCTTTCTTT.

This sequence joins TRBV9 and TRBJ1-2; 7 bases fit TRBD1. CDR1 is SGDLS and CDR2 is YYNGEE in the germline V gene. Losses at the gene ends were 3 bases for V and 3 bases for J; bases not matched to a gene: 5. There are 14 residues in the CDR3. The CDR3 DNA reads TGTGCCAGCAGCGCTTGGGACAGTTACTATGGCTACACCTTC. This translates into CASSAWDSYYGYTF.